One sample yielded the 26 T cell receptor beta chains listed below, sequenced in a study of blood T cell repertoires in COVID-19. The method was immunoSEQ multiplex PCR; TCRdb's version includes in-frame clones alone and lacks a portion of them. The sample has 200,000 or so clones; around four fifths are singletons. Material for sequencing was peripheral blood. Receptors originate from a woman aged 60-75 years who had recovered from COVID-19.

This chain uses TRBV7-9 with TRBJ1-1; TRBD1 aligns across 7 bases. This CDR3 contains 14 residues. The trim removed 2 bases at V and 4 bases at J, leaving 4 bases unmatched. Germline V gives CDR1 SEHNR, CDR2 FQNEAQ (reference sequence). Here the CDR3 reads CASSLLPGGTEAFF. The CDR3 coding sequence is TGTGCCAGCAGCTTATTACCAGGGGGCACTGAAGCTTTCTTT.

This clone was recorded a few times. DNA of the CDR3: TGTGCCACCAGCAGAGCCCAGATGAACACTGAAGCTTTCTTT. Translating it yields CATSRAQMNTEAFF. V is TRBV15 and J is TRBJ1-1; unclear D gene. The V and J ends lost 1 base and 0 bases respectively, with 6 bases between them. The germline CDR1 and CDR2 sequences are LNHNV and YYDKDF (reference sequence). The CDR3 is made up of 14 amino acids.

This chain uses TRBV2 with TRBJ2-3, with 7 bases aligning to TRBD1. Unmatched junction bases numbered 0, after V lost 3 bases and J lost 0 bases. The CDR3 is 14 amino acids. Germline assignment: CDR1 SNHLY and CDR2 FYNNEI. DNA of the CDR3: TGTGCCAGCAGTGAGGACAGGAGCACAGATACGCAGTATTTT. As protein: CASSEDRSTDTQYF. Complete variable domain (other parts from reference TRBV2 and TRBJ2-3): EPEVTQTPSHQVTQMGQEVILRCVPISNHLYFYWYRQILGQKVEFLVSFYNNEISEKSEIFDDQFSVERPDGSNFTLKIRSTKLEDSAMYFCASSEDRSTDTQYFGPGTRLTVL.

The V and J genes are TRBV3-1 (or the pseudogene TRBV3-2) and TRBJ2-7; TRBD1 matches at 9 bases. CDR3 size: 16 residues. Germline V gene lookup returns CDR1 LGHDT and CDR2 YNNKEL (reference sequence). V lost 5 bases and J lost 3; bases outside the gene matches: 11. CDR3 protein: CASSTAPGQGHYEQYF. The CDR3 bases are TGTGCCAGCAGCACAGCCCCGGGACAGGGACACTACGAGCAGTACTTC.

The V call is TRBV9, the J call TRBJ2-4; D may be TRBD2 (7 bases). CDR1 and CDR2 (germline): SGDLS, YYNGEE. The germline V and J ends were trimmed by 2 bases and 5 bases, with 8 bases remaining between them. The CDR3 runs to 13 residues. The CDR3 nucleotides read TGTGCCAGCAGCGTCGGGGGGCAAAACATTCAGTACTTC. It translates to CASSVGGQNIQYF.

The J gene is TRBJ1-2, the V gene TRBV7-9; TRBD1 matches 9 bases. The V and J ends lost 3 bases and 0 bases, in that order; junction bases with no gene match: 14. This CDR3 has 19 residues. From germline, CDR1 is SEHNR and CDR2 FQNEAQ (reference sequence). Here the CDR3 DNA reads TGTGCCAGCAGCTTGAGTATTTTTACAGGGGGCAGGACTAACTATGGCTACACCTTC. Amino acids: CASSLSIFTGGRTNYGYTF.

J is TRBJ1-2 and V is TRBV7-2; 7 bases fit TRBD1. V was pared by 4 bases and J by 6 bases, with 5 bases of the junction left unmatched. The germline V gene has CDR1 SGHTA and CDR2 FQGNSA. CDR3 size: 13 residues. The CDR3 nucleotides read TGTGCCAGCAGCTCCGGACAGGTCGATGGCTACACCTTC. Its translation is CASSSGQVDGYTF.

The gene calls are TRBV6-1 and TRBJ1-2, with a weak D call TRBD1 (5 bases). The V gene lost 2 bases and the J gene lost 3 bases, with 10 bases spanning the gap. CDR1 is MNHNS and CDR2 is SASEGT in the germline V gene. The CDR3 extends over 14 amino acids. This chain's CDR3 is CASSESGTHYGYTF. CDR3 DNA: TGTGCCAGCAGTGAATCCGGGACTCACTATGGCTACACCTTC.

The chain is built from TRBV14 and TRBJ2-1, with D tentatively TRBD2 (5 bases). The CDR3 has 16 amino acids. V lost 1 base, J lost 6 bases, and 16 bases lay in between. Per germline, CDR1 SGHDN and CDR2 FVKESK. CDR3 DNA sequence: TGTGCCAGCAGCCAAGGGTTGGGCAGCGGCCTCAATGAGCAGTTCTTC. As protein: CASSQGLGSGLNEQFF.

This chain connects TRBV19 to TRBJ1-1, with TRBD1 identical over 9 bases. The CDR3 has 16 amino acids. The V gene's germline CDR1 is LNHDA and CDR2 SQIVND (reference sequence). With V trimmed by 4 bases and J by 5 bases, 11 bases remained unmatched. DNA for the CDR3: TGTGCCAGTAGTACGCGCCCCGGGACAGGGAGAACTGAAGCTTTCTTT. It yields the protein CASSTRPGTGRTEAFF.

The chain employs TRBV7-3 and TRBJ2-1; D might be TRBD1 (6 bases). The germline CDR1 and CDR2 sequences are SGHTA and FQGTGA. V lost 5 bases to trimming and J lost 10 bases, with 18 bases between them. The CDR3 is 14 residues long. The DNA for the CDR3 is TGTGCCAGCAGCCCGGAGACAGGAACGTACGAGCAGTTCTTC. Its protein is CASSPETGTYEQFF.

The chain carries TRBV9 and TRBJ1-3; TRBD1 aligns across 8 bases. Losses at the gene ends were 0 bases for V and 0 bases for J; bases not matched to a gene: 8. Germline loops: CDR1 SGDLS, CDR2 YYNGEE. This CDR3 spans 18 amino acids. The CDR3 sequence: CASSVARGTGYSGNTIYF. The DNA of the CDR3 is TGTGCCAGCAGCGTAGCTAGGGGGACAGGCTACTCTGGAAACACCATATATTTT.

The rearrangement uses TRBV6-6 and TRBJ1-4, with D maybe TRBD1 (6 bases). Trimming removed 4 bases from V and 8 bases from J, with 17 bases in between. Germline V gene sequence: CDR1 MNHNY, CDR2 SVGAGI (reference sequence). CDR3 length: 15 amino acids. CDR3 nucleotides: TGTGCCAGCAGTTCCCAGGGGAGAGGTGGCGAAAAACTGTTTTTT. Protein product: CASSSQGRGGEKLFF.

The rearrangement uses TRBV3-1 (or the pseudogene TRBV3-2) and TRBJ1-2; D not resolved. Germline V gives CDR1 LGHDT, CDR2 YNNKEL (reference sequence). The CDR3 runs 15 residues. The ends were cut back, 5 bases at V and 5 bases at J, with 18 bases in the middle. DNA for the CDR3: TGTGCCAGCAGCGTGCTAGGAGTGGAAACTTATGGCTACACCTTC. It codes for CASSVLGVETYGYTF.

The chain links TRBV6-2 or TRBV6-3 to TRBJ2-3; 9 nucleotides match TRBD1. The CDR3 is 15 amino acids. Germline values: CDR1 MNHEY, CDR2 SVGEGT. After removal of 4 bases from V and 3 bases from J, the junction contained 5 bases not matched to a gene. The CDR3 sequence: CASSSGQGLTDTQYF. The CDR3 DNA follows: TGTGCCAGCAGTTCGGGACAGGGTCTGACAGATACGCAGTATTTT.

This chain's CDR3 is CASSEFSARARGGEQYF. The CDR3 region has the DNA TGTGCCAGCAGCGAGTTCTCGGCCAGGGCTAGGGGGGGAGAGCAGTACTTC. The chain has TRBV5-4 and TRBJ2-7; possible D gene TRBD2, 7 bases. The CDR3 covers 17 residues. The V gene's germline CDR1 is SGHNT and CDR2 YYREEE (reference sequence). Trimming stripped 4 bases from V and 7 bases from J, with 27 bases between.

The chain has TRBV19 and TRBJ2-7, with 10 positions matching TRBD1. Trimming took 5 bases from V and 5 from J; bases not matched to a gene: 6. The CDR3 totals 14 residues. Germline V gives CDR1 LNHDA, CDR2 SQIVND (reference sequence). The CDR3 nucleotides read TGTGCCAGTAGTTCCGGACAGGGGGGGGACGAGCAGTACTTC. Protein sequence: CASSSGQGGDEQYF.

CDR3 loop: CASSGVWTTTDTQYF. CDR3 nucleotides: TGCGCCAGCAGTGGGGTCTGGACTACCACAGATACGCAGTATTTT. The V and J genes are TRBV10-2 and TRBJ2-3, with D possibly TRBD2 on 6 matching bases. The V end lost 4 bases, the J end lost 2 bases, and 13 bases lay between the germline ends. The germline gives CDR1 WSHSY, CDR2 SAAADI. This CDR3 comprises 15 residues.

This chain links TRBV25-1 with TRBJ2-7; 8 bases match TRBD2. The CDR3 has 14 residues. CDR1 is MGHDK, CDR2 SYGVNS, per germline. Trimming took 6 bases from V and 2 from J; bases not matched to a gene: 6. CDR3 DNA sequence: TGTGCCAGCAGCCAGGCGGGGGGAACCTACGAGCAGTACTTC. Translating it yields CASSQAGGTYEQYF.

The chain has TRBV27 and TRBJ1-1; TRBD1 matches 9 bases. The CDR3 length is 14 residues. Germline CDR1 reads MNHEY; CDR2 reads SMNVEV (reference sequence). The trim removed 5 bases at V and 1 base at J, leaving 2 bases unmatched. CDR3 region: CASSKQGANTEAFF. CDR3 sequence (DNA): TGTGCCAGCAGTAAACAGGGGGCGAACACTGAAGCTTTCTTT.

This clone has only a few counts. V is TRBV27 and J is TRBJ2-7, with 11 bases fitting TRBD2. From germline, CDR1 is MNHEY and CDR2 SMNVEV (reference sequence). J lost 4 bases, V lost 5 bases, and 13 bases had no gene match. The CDR3 loop spans 17 amino acids. The CDR3 sequence: CASSQWAQTSGGYEQYF. The CDR3 DNA follows: TGTGCCAGCAGTCAATGGGCCCAAACTAGCGGGGGTTACGAGCAGTACTTC.

The chain combines TRBV19 with TRBJ2-2; TRBD1 matches 7 bases. The CDR3 is 14 amino acids. V dropped 5 bases and J dropped 5; count of bases not matched to a gene: 5. Germline values: CDR1 LNHDA, CDR2 SQIVND (reference sequence). CDR3 region: CASSSNRGTGELFF. The CDR3 region has the DNA TGTGCCAGTAGTTCAAACAGGGGAACCGGGGAGCTGTTTTTT.

The rearrangement links TRBV4-3 to TRBJ1-1; D perhaps matches TRBD1 (6 bases). The V gene's germline CDR1 is LGHNA and CDR2 YSLEER. V lost 1 base, J lost 1 base, and 10 bases lay in between. The CDR3 contains 15 residues. The CDR3 DNA is TGCGCCAGCAGCCAAGGTGGGGGCCGGAACACTGAAGCTTTCTTT. Its translation: CASSQGGGRNTEAFF.

This chain links TRBV30 with TRBJ1-1, with 7 positions matching TRBD1. The CDR3 totals 16 residues. Per the germline V gene, CDR1 is GTSNPN and CDR2 is SVGIG (reference sequence). V lost 4 bases and J lost 4; bases outside the gene matches: 15. The CDR3 DNA reads as TGTGCCTGGATTCCACGTCGTCGGACAGGATCCACTGAAGCTTTCTTT. Translation: CAWIPRRRTGSTEAFF.

This chain links TRBV18 with TRBJ1-2; TRBD1 might be the D (6 bases). Germline V gene lookup returns CDR1 KGHSH and CDR2 LQKENI. The CDR3 covers 16 residues. V was shortened by 2 bases and J by 4 bases, with 17 bases between the two germline ends. The CDR3 DNA sequence: TGTGCCAGCTCACCATTCTCCGGACAGACTTCCTATGGCTACACCTTC. This encodes CASSPFSGQTSYGYTF.

This rearrangement joins TRBV5-4 to TRBJ1-1, with 7 bases that match TRBD1. Germline CDR1 reads SGHNT; CDR2 reads YYREEE (reference sequence). Trimming at V came to 0 bases and at J to 1 base, leaving 6 bases not matched to a gene. CDR3 length: 16 amino acids. For the CDR3, the DNA is TGTGCCAGCAGCTTGGGATATCCAGGGGGGAACACTGAAGCTTTCTTT. As protein: CASSLGYPGGNTEAFF. The whole variable domain, filled in from reference TRBV5-4 and TRBJ1-1, reads ETGVTQSPTHLIKTRGQQVTLRCSSQSGHNTVSWYQQALGQGPQFIFQYYREEENGRGNFPPRFSGLQFPNYSSELNVNALELDDSALYLCASSLGYPGGNTEAFFGQGTRLTVV.